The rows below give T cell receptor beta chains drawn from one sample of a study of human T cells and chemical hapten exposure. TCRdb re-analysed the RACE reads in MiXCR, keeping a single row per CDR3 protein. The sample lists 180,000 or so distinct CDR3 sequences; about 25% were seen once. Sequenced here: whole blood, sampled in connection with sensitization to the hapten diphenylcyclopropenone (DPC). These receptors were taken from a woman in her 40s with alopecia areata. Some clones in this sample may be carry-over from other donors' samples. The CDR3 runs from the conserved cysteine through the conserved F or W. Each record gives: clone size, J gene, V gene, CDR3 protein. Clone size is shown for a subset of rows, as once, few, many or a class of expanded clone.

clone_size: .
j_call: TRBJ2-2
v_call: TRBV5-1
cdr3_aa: CASSYDRGGSGELFF

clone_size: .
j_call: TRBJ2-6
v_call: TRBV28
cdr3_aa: CASSPWESSGANVLTF

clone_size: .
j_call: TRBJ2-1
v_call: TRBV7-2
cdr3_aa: CASSLEVSQQFF

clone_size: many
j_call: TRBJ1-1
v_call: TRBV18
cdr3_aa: CASSSESQEAFF

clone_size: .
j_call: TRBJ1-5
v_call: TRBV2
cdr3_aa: CASSAGRASQPQHF

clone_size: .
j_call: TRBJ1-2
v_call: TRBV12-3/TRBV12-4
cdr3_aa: CASTLLGRQVGSYTF

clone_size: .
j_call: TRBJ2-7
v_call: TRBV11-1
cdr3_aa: CASSFFGLAGGDEQYF

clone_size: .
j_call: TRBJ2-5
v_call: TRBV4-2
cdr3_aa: CASSQVPSAETQYF

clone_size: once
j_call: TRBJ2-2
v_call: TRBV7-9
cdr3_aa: CASSRPGLANTGELFF

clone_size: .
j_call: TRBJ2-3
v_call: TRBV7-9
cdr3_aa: CASSSTELAESTDTQYF